These 13 T cell receptor beta chains were sequenced from one sample in a study of cytomegalovirus exposure and HLA in healthy donors. Amplification used 60 Vbeta primers and 13 Jbeta primers. Only in-frame clones appear in the TCRdb table, and some are missing; sequencing was by immunoSEQ multiplex PCR. The sample table sets out roughly 88,000 clones. Sequencing used PBMCs. The source of these receptors is a man aged 50 to 59 in good health and CMV-seropositive.

The genes are TRBV4-1 and TRBJ1-1, with TRBD1 as a possible D gene (5 bases). CDR1 is MGHRA, CDR2 YSYEKL, per germline. The germline V and J ends were trimmed by 1 base and 2 bases, with 17 bases remaining between them. The CDR3 extends over 17 amino acids. The CDR3 loop reads CASSQGEQAQFNTEAFF. The CDR3 region has the DNA TGCGCCAGCAGCCAAGGGGAACAGGCACAATTCAACACTGAAGCTTTCTTT.

This chain uses TRBV2 with TRBJ1-1; D is possibly TRBD1 (6 bases). V lost 10 bases, J lost 4 bases, and 13 bases lay in between. Germline V gene lookup returns CDR1 SNHLY and CDR2 FYNNEI. This CDR3 is 12 amino acids long. CDR3 in DNA: TGTGCCATGCGTCAGGGGATCACTGAAGCTTTCTTT. This sequence encodes CAMRQGITEAFF. The variable domain in full, completed from reference TRBV2 and TRBJ1-1, reads EPEVTQTPSHQVTQMGQEVILRCVPISNHLYFYWYRQILGQKVEFLVSFYNNEISEKSEIFDDQFSVERPDGSNFTLKIRSTKLEDSAMYFCAMRQGITEAFFGQGTRLTVV.

The chain recombines TRBV29-1 with TRBJ2-7; 8 positions agree with TRBD1. V was clipped by 8 bases and J by 7 bases; unmatched bases: 16. The CDR3 sequence is 14 residues long. Looked up from germline, CDR1 is SQVTM and CDR2 is ANQGSEA. CDR3 protein: CSILQGAEWGEQYF. In DNA form, the CDR3 reads TGCAGCATTCTGCAGGGGGCTGAATGGGGAGAGCAGTACTTC.

V gene TRBV4-1 combines with J gene TRBJ2-4; D possibly corresponds to TRBD2 (5 bases). The CDR3 has 15 amino acids. Germline V gene data show CDR1 as MGHRA and CDR2 as YSYEKL. V lost 4 bases to trimming and J lost 1 base, with 11 bases between them. The chain's CDR3 is CASSPLDLAKNIQYF. The DNA for the CDR3 is TGCGCCAGCAGCCCTTTGGACTTGGCCAAAAACATTCAGTACTTC.

CDR3 sequence reads: CASSENAGGWDEQYV. The CDR3 bases are TGTGCCAGCAGTGAAAACGCGGGAGGCTGGGACGAGCAGTACGTC. V and J are TRBV2 and TRBJ2-7; 8 bases are a match to TRBD2. The CDR3 covers 15 residues. Losses at the gene ends were 2 bases for V and 5 bases for J; bases not matched to a gene: 8. Germline CDR1 SNHLY, CDR2 FYNNEI.

Written as DNA, the CDR3 is TGTGCCAGCAGCTTAGTAGCGGGGGCCGATAATTCACCCCTCCACTTT. Its translation: CASSLVAGADNSPLHF. V and J are TRBV11-2 and TRBJ1-6; D perhaps matches TRBD1 (6 bases). CDR3 length: 16 amino acids. Germline assignment: CDR1 SGHAT and CDR2 FQNNGV. The germline V and J ends were trimmed by 1 base and 5 bases, with 12 bases remaining between them.

J is TRBJ2-5 and V is TRBV6-5, with TRBD1 as a possible D gene (6 bases). V lost 6 bases and J lost 4, with 9 bases in between. The germline V gene encodes CDR1 MNHEY and CDR2 SVGAGI. CDR3 length: 12 residues. CDR3 in amino acids: CASRSQGETQYF. The CDR3, as DNA: TGTGCCAGCAGGTCACAGGGAGAGACCCAGTACTTC.

V and J are TRBV28 and TRBJ2-7; no reliable D call. The CDR3 runs to 16 residues. Trimming removed 6 bases at V and 1 base at J, with 19 bases between. Germline CDR1 is MDHEN and CDR2 is SYDVKM. The CDR3 sequence: CASRPLEVERSYEQYF. The CDR3 bases are TGTGCCAGCAGGCCCCTCGAGGTGGAGAGGTCCTACGAGCAGTACTTC.

This chain connects TRBV9 to TRBJ2-5; 11 bases map to TRBD2. Germline V gives CDR1 SGDLS, CDR2 YYNGEE. This CDR3 comprises 16 residues. V was clipped by 3 bases and J by 4 bases; unmatched bases: 8. The CDR3 region has the DNA TGTGCCAGCAGCGAGAAGACTAGCGGGAAGGGAGAGACCCAGTACTTC. The encoded protein is CASSEKTSGKGETQYF.

The chain is built from TRBV11-3 and TRBJ2-1, with 9 bases aligning to TRBD1. The germline V gene has CDR1 SGHNT and CDR2 YENEEA. This CDR3 comprises 13 residues. Trimming took 11 bases from V and 5 from J; bases not matched to a gene: 7. CDR3 protein: CAVRGTGHNEQFF. CDR3 coding DNA: TGTGCCGTACGTGGGACAGGGCACAATGAGCAGTTCTTC.

The V and J genes are TRBV14 and TRBJ2-1; 7 bases fit TRBD2. The germline V gene has CDR1 SGHDN and CDR2 FVKESK. After removal of 4 bases from V and 5 bases from J, the junction contained 8 bases not matched to a gene. The CDR3 runs to 15 residues. In DNA, the CDR3 is TGTGCCAGCAGCCCCCGGGACTACCAGAACAATGAGCAGTTCTTC. Protein: CASSPRDYQNNEQFF.

CDR3 sequence reads: CASRAGTGSYNEQFF. The CDR3 nucleotides are TGCGCCAGCAGGGCCGGGACAGGGTCCTACAATGAGCAGTTCTTC. The chain links TRBV5-1 to TRBJ2-1; 9 bases line up with TRBD1. CDR1 and CDR2 from the germline V gene are SGHRS and YFSETQ. CDR3 size: 15 residues. The V gene end was trimmed by 5 bases and the J gene end by 1 base; junction bases not matched to a gene: 4. The complete variable domain, with remaining parts taken from reference TRBV5-1 and TRBJ2-1, reads KAGVTQTPRYLIKTRGQQVTLSCSPISGHRSVSWYQQTPGQGLQFLFEYFSETQRNKGNFPGRFSGRQFSNSRSEMNVSTLELGDSALYLCASRAGTGSYNEQFFGPGTRLTVL.

The chain joins TRBV7-2 to TRBJ2-7; D uncertain. Trimming removed 6 bases from V and 1 base from J, with 13 bases in between. The germline CDR1 and CDR2 sequences are SGHTA and FQGNSA. This CDR3 has 14 amino acids. CDR3 amino acids: CASSGLERSYEQYF. CDR3 DNA sequence: TGTGCCAGCAGTGGGTTGGAGCGATCCTACGAGCAGTACTTC.